This T cell receptor beta chain was identified in a study of shared clonotypes between healthy human individuals. Study results and limitations: With a few donors compared, about 5% of naive CD4 clonotypes were shared.

Points on this clone: The antigen is not known.

Deep-level running was used for the assay. Sorted-subset replicate PCRs used roughly 210 ng of genomic DNA. This amount corresponded to 25,000 to 30,000 T cell genomes. As processed by the authors: Quality scores were absent from the junction-only immunoSEQ sequences, so filtering differed. Libraries were prepared by immunoSEQ multiplex PCR; TCRdb keeps only in-frame clonotypes and omits some of them. That table gives V, J and clone size, and the DNA gave D and trimming. The data hold fewer than 1 million clones, with roughly 96% observed a single time. Trimming removed 6 bases from V and 1 base from J, with 15 bases in between. There are 15 residues in the CDR3. Germline V gene data show CDR1 as SGHRS and CDR2 as YFSETQ. Terminally differentiated effector memory CD45RA+ cells were left out of the naive CD8 fraction, which was CD45RO-negative and positively selected for CCR7.

V and J are TRBV5-1 and TRBJ2-3; D is possibly TRBD1 or TRBD2 (5 bases each). Source material: naive CD8+ T cells sorted from blood. The sequence was collected from a young man in good health. The CDR3 DNA is TGCGCCAGCATTATGGGGGAAACAGGCACAGATACGCAGTATTTT. It encodes CASIMGETGTDTQYF.